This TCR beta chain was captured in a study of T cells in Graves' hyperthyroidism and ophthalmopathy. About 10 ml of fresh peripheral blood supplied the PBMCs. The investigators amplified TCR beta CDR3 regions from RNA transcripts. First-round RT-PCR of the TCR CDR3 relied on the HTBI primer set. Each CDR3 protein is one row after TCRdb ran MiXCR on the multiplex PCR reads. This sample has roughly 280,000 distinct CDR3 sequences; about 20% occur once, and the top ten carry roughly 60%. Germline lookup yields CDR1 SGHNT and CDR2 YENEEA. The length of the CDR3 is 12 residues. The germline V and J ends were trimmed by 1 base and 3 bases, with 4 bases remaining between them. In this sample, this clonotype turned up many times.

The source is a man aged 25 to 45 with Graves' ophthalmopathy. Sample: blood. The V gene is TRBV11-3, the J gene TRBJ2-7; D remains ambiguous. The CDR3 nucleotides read TGTGCCAGCAGCTTAGTCAACTACGAGCAGTACTTC. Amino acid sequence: CASSLVNYEQYF.